A single T cell receptor (beta chain) is shown here with its context. Its antigen remains unknown. This specimen comes from a study of T-cell memory formation after mild COVID-19. 5'RACE with constant-segment primers yielded barcoded, UMI-tagged TCR alpha and TCR beta cDNA libraries. TCRdb re-analysed the 5' RACE reads in MiXCR, keeping a single row per CDR3 protein. The sample yields 65,000 to 90,000 distinct CDR3 sequences, 10% to 15% seen once. The study's findings and limits: Specificity for SARS-CoV-2 was not confirmed among the second-wave clones peaking on day 37. The appearance of some responding clones in pre-infection memory suggested that cross-reactive memory joined. A balance of CD4 and CD8 characterized clones contracting day 15 to 85, whereas later expanders leaned CD4+.

This CDR3 contains 15 residues. Looked up from germline, CDR1 is SGHTA and CDR2 is FQGNSA. V was shortened by 1 base and J by 3 bases, with 12 bases between the two germline ends. The sequencing input was PBMCs or a T cell subset sorted from them (not recorded which). The receptor comes from a man aged 18 to 30 who had mild COVID-19 (a few samples of this study predate the infection). Cell type and time point are not known. The J gene is TRBJ1-2, the V gene TRBV7-2, with D uncertain. The CDR3 DNA follows: TGTGCCAGCAGCTTAGATCCCGGGAACGACTATGGCTACACCTTC. Translating it yields CASSLDPGNDYGYTF.